Listed below are T cell receptor beta chains from one sample, sequenced in a study of control samples from healthy donors and cancer patients. Clones were sequenced by immunoSEQ multiplex PCR, and TCRdb holds only the in-frame ones, with some missing. Counted here are about 160,000 clones, 70% to 90% occurring once; the ten biggest clones make up about 12%. The material sequenced was blood. Source of these receptors: a man aged 25 to 45 in good health. Each CDR3 is given with its conserved first and last residue. A D gene is named only where the DNA matches it firmly. The size field is filled for only some rows; it gives once, few, many or a size class.

j_call d_call v_call clone_size cdr3_length cdr3_aa cdr3_nt
TRBJ1-5 TRBD1 TRBV6-4 - 20 CASSGTGVTSLQISNQPQHF TGTGCCAGCAGCGGGACAGGGGTTACATCCCTACAAATTAGCAATCAGCCCCAGCATTTT
TRBJ1-3 - TRBV27 - 16 CASSPLGGLSGNTIYF TGTGCCAGCAGCCCCTTGGGGGGCCTCTCTGGAAACACCATATATTTT
TRBJ1-1 - TRBV7-2 - 15 CASRLTGPMNTEAFF TGTGCCAGCAGACTAACGGGGCCAATGAACACTGAAGCTTTCTTT
TRBJ2-7 - TRBV10-3 - 14 CAIRSGTSPGEQYF TGTGCCATCAGATCCGGGACCAGCCCGGGTGAGCAGTACTTC
TRBJ2-7 - TRBV6-6 - 15 CASSYAPGTGYEQYF TGTGCCAGCAGTTACGCCCCAGGGACCGGGTACGAGCAGTACTTC
TRBJ2-7 - TRBV12-3/TRBV12-4 once 12 CASSSDFYEQYF TGTGCCAGCAGTTCAGACTTTTACGAGCAGTACTTC
TRBJ1-4 - TRBV5-5 once 14 CASSTPVGYEKLFF TGTGCCAGCAGCACCCCCGTGGGCTATGAAAAACTGTTTTTT
TRBJ2-3 TRBD2 TRBV2 once 16 CASSGILAGGADTQYF TGTGCCAGCAGTGGTATCCTAGCGGGAGGAGCAGATACGCAGTATTTT
TRBJ2-6 - TRBV3-1/TRBV3-2 - 19 CASSHFGQSLGSGANVLTF TGTGCCAGCAGCCATTTCGGACAGAGCCTTGGCTCTGGGGCCAACGTCCTGACTTTC
TRBJ2-3 - TRBV15 - 16 CATSRDVGPRTDTQYF TGTGCCACCAGCAGAGATGTGGGGCCTCGCACAGATACGCAGTATTTT
TRBJ1-2 - TRBV12-3/TRBV12-4 - 11 CASFWRFGYTF TGTGCCAGCTTCTGGCGCTTTGGCTACACCTTC
TRBJ2-7 - TRBV6-6 - 12 CASSYLRREQYF TGTGCCAGCAGTTACCTGAGACGCGAGCAGTACTTC
TRBJ2-1 TRBD2 TRBV6-5 - 12 CATGTTYNEQFF TGTGCCACCGGGACTACCTACAATGAGCAGTTCTTC
TRBJ1-2 - TRBV7-9 - 15 CASSQDHYSLHGYTF TGTGCCAGCAGTCAAGACCATTACAGTCTTCATGGCTACACCTTC
TRBJ2-7 TRBD1 TRBV5-1 - 13 CASSSQGAGEQYF TGCGCCAGCAGCTCACAGGGGGCGGGCGAGCAGTACTTC
TRBJ1-4 - TRBV2 - 13 CASREGRDEKLFF TGTGCCAGCAGGGAGGGGAGGGATGAAAAACTGTTTTTT
TRBJ1-1 - TRBV14 - 13 CASSLNVGSEAFF TGTGCCAGCAGCCTAAATGTGGGGTCTGAAGCTTTCTTT
TRBJ2-1 - TRBV9 - 16 CASSVAGSYGFNEQFF TGTGCCAGCAGCGTAGCTGGTAGTTATGGGTTCAATGAGCAGTTCTTC
TRBJ2-6 - TRBV3-1/TRBV3-2 - 15 CASSQLGSGANVLTF TGTGCCAGCAGCCAACTCGGGTCCGGGGCCAACGTCCTGACTTTC
TRBJ2-1 TRBD1 TRBV27 - 16 CASSLGFRGFHNEQFF TGTGCCAGCAGTTTGGGGTTCAGGGGGTTCCACAATGAGCAGTTCTTC
TRBJ2-5 TRBD1 TRBV7-2 - 14 CASSSGTGRETQYF TGTGCCAGCAGCTCCGGGACAGGAAGGGAGACCCAGTACTTC
TRBJ2-1 TRBD2 TRBV4-1 - 14 CASMRTSGKDEQFF TGCGCCAGCATGCGGACTAGCGGGAAGGATGAGCAGTTCTTC
TRBJ1-2 - TRBV29-1 - 13 CSVPLSGAYGYTF TGCAGCGTGCCTCTTTCGGGGGCCTATGGCTACACCTTC
TRBJ2-7 - TRBV6-6 - 17 CASSQKGQKINAYEQYF TGTGCCAGCAGTCAAAAAGGACAGAAGATTAATGCCTACGAGCAGTACTTC
TRBJ1-1 - TRBV29-1 - 14 CSVEVSMGGTEAFF TGCAGCGTTGAAGTCTCAATGGGTGGCACTGAAGCTTTCTTT
TRBJ2-7 - TRBV11-3 - 12 CASSLEGYEQYF TGTGCCAGCAGCTTAGAGGGTTACGAGCAGTACTTC
TRBJ2-7 - TRBV19 - 14 CASTYGGGSYEQYF TGTGCCAGTACCTACGGAGGGGGGTCCTACGAGCAGTACTTC
TRBJ1-1 - TRBV5-8 few 13 CASSMEARAEAFF TGTGCCAGCAGCATGGAGGCTCGGGCCGAAGCTTTCTTT
TRBJ1-2 - TRBV6-2/TRBV6-3 - 16 CASSYGPGRFNYGYTF TGTGCCAGCAGCTATGGCCCCGGACGCTTCAACTATGGCTACACCTTC
TRBJ2-1 - TRBV7-9 - 15 CASSSKWSSYNEQFF TGTGCCAGCAGCTCCAAGTGGAGCTCCTACAATGAGCAGTTCTTC
TRBJ2-3 - TRBV27 - 14 CASSPLQGADTQYF TGTGCCAGCAGTCCCCTGCAGGGTGCAGATACGCAGTATTTT
TRBJ2-3 - TRBV7-2 - 15 CASRHRDPPGDGQYF TGTGCCAGCAGGCACCGGGACCCCCCGGGGGATGGGCAGTATTTT
TRBJ2-3 TRBD2 TRBV4-2 - 15 CASRPGLAGGDTQYF TGTGCCAGCCGTCCGGGACTAGCGGGAGGAGATACGCAGTATTTT
TRBJ2-7 TRBD1 TRBV28 - 19 CASSSGTGNVGGMVNEQYF TGTGCCAGCAGTTCCGGGACAGGGAATGTGGGAGGTATGGTAAACGAGCAGTACTTC
TRBJ1-1 TRBD1 TRBV25-1 - 18 CASSDTGTGMVSNTEAFF TGTGCCAGCAGTGACACCGGGACAGGCATGGTCTCGAACACTGAAGCTTTCTTT
TRBJ1-2 - TRBV19 - 17 CASSIEAPTTRSYGYTF TGTGCCAGTAGTATAGAAGCTCCGACAACTAGAAGCTATGGCTACACCTTC
TRBJ1-1 - TRBV6-5 - 15 CASSYSFSGNTEAFF TGTGCCAGCAGTTACTCCTTTTCTGGGAACACTGAAGCTTTCTTT
TRBJ2-7 TRBD1 TRBV6-5 - 15 CASSYRGTGVNEQYF TGTGCCAGCAGTTACAGAGGGACAGGGGTGAACGAGCAGTACTTC
TRBJ2-3 TRBD1 TRBV6-6 - 19 CASTRVSAGQGMRTDTQYF TGTGCCAGCACTCGAGTCAGCGCGGGACAGGGGATGAGAACAGATACGCAGTATTTT
TRBJ2-1 - TRBV27 - 11 CASKSLGEQFF TGTGCCAGCAAGTCCCTAGGTGAGCAGTTCTTC
TRBJ2-1 TRBD2 TRBV19 - 14 CASSIAGGDNEQFF TGTGCCAGTAGTATAGCGGGGGGTGATAATGAGCAGTTCTTC
TRBJ2-7 - TRBV7-9 - 11 CASSSSNEQYF TGTGCCAGCAGCTCTAGTAACGAGCAGTACTTC
TRBJ2-7 - TRBV7-9 - 13 CASSGDKIYEQYF TGTGCCAGCAGCGGGGACAAGATCTACGAGCAGTACTTC
TRBJ2-3 TRBD2 TRBV20-1 once 16 CSASKGLAGGTDTQYF TGCAGTGCTAGTAAGGGACTAGCGGGGGGCACAGATACGCAGTATTTT
TRBJ2-1 TRBD1 TRBV27 - 14 CASSLSRTGSEQFF TGTGCCAGCAGTTTATCCCGGACAGGGAGTGAGCAGTTCTTC
TRBJ1-1 - TRBV18 - 14 CASSPAVDPTGAFF TGTGCCAGCTCACCCGCCGTCGATCCCACCGGAGCTTTCTTT
TRBJ2-3 TRBD1 TRBV5-6 - 16 CASSLPGQAYTDTQYF TGTGCCAGCAGCTTGCCTGGACAGGCTTACACAGATACGCAGTATTTT
TRBJ1-4 - TRBV18 - 14 CASSPGQWFEKLFF TGTGCCAGCTCACCAGGACAGTGGTTTGAAAAACTGTTTTTT
TRBJ2-7 - TRBV15 - 17 CATSRSYDSTITYEQYF TGTGCCACCAGCAGATCGTACGACTCCACAATAACCTACGAGCAGTACTTC
TRBJ2-2 TRBD1 TRBV7-2 - 17 CASNLNRGPDNTGELFF TGTGCCAGCAACCTAAACAGGGGGCCGGATAACACCGGGGAGCTGTTTTTT
TRBJ2-5 TRBD1 TRBV11-1 once 13 CASSYRGQETQYF TGTGCCAGCAGTTACAGGGGGCAGGAGACCCAGTACTTC
TRBJ1-5 TRBD1 TRBV18 once 15 CASALRDRGRKPQHF TGTGCCAGCGCTCTCCGGGACAGGGGGCGGAAGCCCCAGCATTTT
TRBJ2-7 - TRBV3-1/TRBV3-2 - 12 CASSQSSYEQYF TGTGCCAGCAGCCAATCCTCCTACGAGCAGTACTTC
TRBJ2-2 - TRBV7-9 - 13 CASCTDNTGELFF TGTGCCTCCTGCACAGACAACACCGGGGAGCTGTTTTTT
TRBJ1-1 - TRBV3-1/TRBV3-2 - 12 CASSLGNTEAFF TGTGCCAGCAGCCTTGGGAACACTGAAGCTTTCTTT